Each of the 19 T cell receptor beta chains below was sequenced from the same sample in a study of T cell responses to AZD1222 COVID-19 vaccine. Libraries were prepared by immunoSEQ multiplex PCR; TCRdb keeps only in-frame clonotypes and omits some of them. The sample shows about 120,000 clones, about nine tenths of them seen only once. The starting material was peripheral blood, obtained on day 0 of AZD1222 vaccination. Every receptor here comes from an adult in good health.

This chain connects TRBV5-6 to TRBJ1-1; D gene unclear. The CDR3 is 11 amino acids. CDR1 and CDR2 from the germline V gene are SGHDT and YYEEEE. The V end lost 5 bases, the J end lost 5 bases, and 7 bases lay between the germline ends. CDR3 sequence: CASSYGTEAFF. The CDR3 nucleotides are TGTGCCAGCAGTTATGGGACTGAAGCTTTCTTT.

The CDR3 sequence: CASGRTGRSYEQYF. The CDR3, as DNA: TGTGCCAGCGGCCGGACGGGCCGCTCCTACGAGCAGTACTTC. The rearrangement joins TRBV27 to TRBJ2-7; D not certain. Trimming removed 8 bases from V and 0 bases from J, with 14 bases in between. The length of the CDR3 is 14 residues. From germline, CDR1 is MNHEY and CDR2 SMNVEV (reference sequence).

The rearrangement links TRBV30 to TRBJ2-7; D unclear. V shed 5 bases and J shed 3 bases, with 11 bases lying between them. The CDR3 totals 12 residues. The germline CDR1 and CDR2 sequences are GTSNPN and SVGIG (reference sequence). This CDR3 is CAWGRAIYEQYF. The DNA for the CDR3 is TGTGCCTGGGGACGCGCAATCTACGAGCAGTACTTC. The whole variable domain, remainder taken from reference TRBV30 and TRBJ2-7, is SQTIHQWPATLVQPVGSPLSLECTVEGTSNPNLYWYRQAAGRGLQLLFYSVGIGQISSEVPQNLSASRPQDRQFILSSKKLLLSDSGFYLCAWGRAIYEQYFGPGTRLTVT.

The chain couples TRBV4-1 to TRBJ1-3; D is unresolved. V was shortened by 7 bases and J by 4 bases, with 17 bases between the two germline ends. Per the germline V gene, CDR1 is MGHRA and CDR2 is YSYEKL. This CDR3 has 15 residues. The CDR3 coding sequence is TGCGCCAGCACGTCCAGGTCTATAGCCGGAAACACCATATATTTT. As protein: CASTSRSIAGNTIYF.

This clone was seen only once. The chain has TRBV6-1 and TRBJ2-5; 7 bases map to TRBD2. This CDR3 has 15 amino acids. CDR1 and CDR2 from the germline V gene are MNHNS and SASEGT. V was clipped by 3 bases and J by 6 bases; unmatched bases: 10. In DNA, the CDR3 is TGTGCCAGCAGTGAGGGTTGGCGGGAGATAAAGACCCAGTACTTC. It encodes CASSEGWREIKTQYF.

The chain joins TRBV5-6 to TRBJ2-3; 10 nucleotides match TRBD2. The CDR3 contains 16 residues. The V gene end was trimmed by 0 bases and the J gene end by 3 bases; junction bases not matched to a gene: 4. From germline, CDR1 is SGHDT and CDR2 YYEEEE. The CDR3 DNA reads as TGTGCCAGCAGCTTGGCCGCTAGCGGGAGAACAGATACGCAGTATTTT. This gives the protein CASSLAASGRTDTQYF.

J is TRBJ2-1 and V is TRBV30; D may match TRBD1 or TRBD2 (5 bases each). V was shortened by 2 bases and J by 13 bases, with 18 bases between the two germline ends. This CDR3 is built from 13 residues. Looked up from germline, CDR1 is GTSNPN and CDR2 is SVGIG (reference sequence). CDR3 region: CAWSPYGGMRQFF. The CDR3 nucleotides read TGTGCCTGGAGTCCCTATGGGGGAATGAGACAGTTCTTC.

Comment on this clone: The identical CDR3 is also encoded by other nucleotide sequences in the sample. CDR3 amino acids: CASSLATNYGYTF. In nucleotides, the CDR3 is TGTGCCAGCAGCTTGGCCACTAACTATGGCTACACCTTC. The V and J genes are TRBV5-4 and TRBJ1-2; no firm D call. Germline V gene data show CDR1 as SGHNT and CDR2 as YYREEE (reference sequence). V was clipped by 0 bases and J by 0 bases, with 3 bases between them. This CDR3 contains 13 residues.

The chain couples TRBV6-1 to TRBJ1-2, with 8 nucleotides matching TRBD1. Per the germline V gene, CDR1 is MNHNS and CDR2 is SASEGT. The CDR3 contains 14 residues. Unmatched junction bases numbered 2, after V lost 1 base and J lost 4 bases. The CDR3 coding sequence is TGTGCCAGCAGTGAAGGAACAGGGGGCTATGGCTACACCTTC. Translating it yields CASSEGTGGYGYTF.

The V and J genes are TRBV5-4 and TRBJ2-1; D is possibly TRBD1 (6 bases). The V end lost 6 bases, the J end lost 11 bases, and 15 bases lay between the germline ends. The germline V gene encodes CDR1 SGHNT and CDR2 YYREEE (reference sequence). The length of the CDR3 is 12 residues. The CDR3: CASTLRGSKQFF. The CDR3 region has the DNA TGTGCCAGCACCCTGAGGGGGTCAAAGCAGTTCTTC.

The chain combines TRBV28 with TRBJ2-7; TRBD2 aligns across 10 bases. In germline, CDR1 is MDHEN, CDR2 SYDVKM. This CDR3 is 18 amino acids long. V lost 6 bases, J lost 6 bases, and 20 bases stayed unmatched. DNA of the CDR3: TGTGCCAGCAGCCCACTCGGGACTCTTAGCGGGAGGTCGGGCGAGCAGTACTTC. Translation: CASSPLGTLSGRSGEQYF. The full variable domain, rest sourced from reference TRBV28 and TRBJ2-7, is DVKVTQSSRYLVKRTGEKVFLECVQDMDHENMFWYRQDPGLGLRLIYFSYDVKMKEKGDIPEGYSVSREKKERFSLILESASTNQTSMYLCASSPLGTLSGRSGEQYFGPGTRLTVT.

The rearrangement joins TRBV30 to TRBJ1-5; 7 bases are shared with TRBD1. This CDR3 is 15 amino acids long. Germline CDR1 and CDR2: GTSNPN and SVGIG (reference sequence). V gave up 8 bases and J gave up 2 bases; unmatched junction bases: 12. CDR3 bases: TGTGCCGGGGGGGGAGGGGGCGCGGGCAATCAGCCCCAGCATTTT. Its protein product is CAGGGGGAGNQPQHF.

This chain links TRBV29-1 with TRBJ1-2, with a possible D match to TRBD1 (6 bases). Germline V gives CDR1 SQVTM, CDR2 ANQGSEA. V lost 6 bases, J lost 8 bases, and 22 bases lay in between. The CDR3 extends over 14 amino acids. CDR3 in DNA: TGCAGCGTGAACAGGGCCGGGGGGGCGGAAGGCTACACCTTC. It is translated as CSVNRAGGAEGYTF.

The rearrangement uses TRBV30 and TRBJ1-4, with 12 bases fitting TRBD1. Germline V gene data show CDR1 as GTSNPN and CDR2 as SVGIG (reference sequence). V was pared by 5 bases and J by 6 bases, with 4 bases of the junction left unmatched. The CDR3 sequence is 14 residues long. DNA for the CDR3: TGTGCCTGGGGGCGGGACAGGGGGCATGAAAAACTGTTTTTT. Its translation is CAWGRDRGHEKLFF.

The genes are TRBV2 and TRBJ2-1, with 14 bases aligning to TRBD2. Germline assignment: CDR1 SNHLY and CDR2 FYNNEI. The CDR3 has 15 amino acids. Germline trimming cut 6 bases from V and 9 bases from J; bases unmatched to any gene: 7. The CDR3 region is CASRAGLAGAGEQFF. In DNA, the CDR3 is TGTGCCAGCAGAGCGGGACTAGCGGGAGCGGGTGAGCAGTTCTTC.

The J gene is TRBJ1-2, the V gene TRBV23-1; D gene ambiguous. TRBV23-1 is sorted into the ORF group, with uncertain function. Trimming cost V 10 bases and J 4 bases, with 10 bases left between them. The CDR3 has 11 residues. CDR3 bases: TGCGCCATGGAAGGGCCCTATGGCTACACCTTC. Protein: CAMEGPYGYTF.

V usage is TRBV30 and J usage is TRBJ2-7, with D possibly TRBD1 on 6 matching bases. V shed 7 bases and J shed 4 bases, with 11 bases lying between them. Per germline, CDR1 GTSNPN and CDR2 SVGIG (reference sequence). The CDR3 has 11 amino acids. CDR3 amino acids: CALLTGYEQYF. CDR3 in DNA: TGTGCCTTATTGACAGGATACGAGCAGTACTTC.

The chain joins TRBV27 to TRBJ1-5; D ambiguous. Germline CDR1 and CDR2: MNHEY and SMNVEV (reference sequence). This CDR3 contains 14 residues. The V end was cut by 4 bases, the J end by 1 base, with 8 bases between. In DNA, the CDR3 is TGTGCCAGCAGTTCGGGAGGGAGCAATCAGCCCCAGCATTTT. It yields the protein CASSSGGSNQPQHF.

The chain couples TRBV5-1 to TRBJ1-4; D gene ambiguous. V lost 1 base and J 1 base, leaving 8 bases between the germline ends. The CDR3 contains 15 residues. Germline assignment: CDR1 SGHRS and CDR2 YFSETQ. CDR3 sequence: CASSLRRGTNEKLFF. In DNA, the CDR3 is TGCGCCAGCAGCTTGCGGCGGGGAACTAATGAAAAACTGTTTTTT.